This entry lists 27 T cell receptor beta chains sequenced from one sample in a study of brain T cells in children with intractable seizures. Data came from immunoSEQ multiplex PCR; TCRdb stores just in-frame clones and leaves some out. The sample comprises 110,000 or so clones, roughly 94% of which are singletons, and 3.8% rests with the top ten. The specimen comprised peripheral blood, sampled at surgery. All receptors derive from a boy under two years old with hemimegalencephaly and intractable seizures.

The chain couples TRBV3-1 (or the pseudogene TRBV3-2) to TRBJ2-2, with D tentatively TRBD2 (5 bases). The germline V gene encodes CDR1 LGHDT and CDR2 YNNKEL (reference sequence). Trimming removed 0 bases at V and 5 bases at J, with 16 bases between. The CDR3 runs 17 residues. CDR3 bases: TGTGCCAGCAGCCAAGATTGGCCTAGCCCTGGGACCGGGGAGCTGTTTTTT. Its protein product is CASSQDWPSPGTGELFF.

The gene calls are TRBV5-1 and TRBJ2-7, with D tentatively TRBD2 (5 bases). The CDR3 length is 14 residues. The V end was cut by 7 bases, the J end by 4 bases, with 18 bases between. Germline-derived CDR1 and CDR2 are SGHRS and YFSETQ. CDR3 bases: TGCGCCAGCCGAAGCGGCAGTTTAGGATACGAGCAGTACTTC. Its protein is CASRSGSLGYEQYF.

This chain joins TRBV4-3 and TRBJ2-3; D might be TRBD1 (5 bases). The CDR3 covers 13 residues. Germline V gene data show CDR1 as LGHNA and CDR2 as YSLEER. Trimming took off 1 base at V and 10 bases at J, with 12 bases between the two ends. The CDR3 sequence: CASSQGPQGAQYF. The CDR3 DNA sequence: TGCGCCAGCAGCCAAGGGCCCCAGGGTGCGCAGTATTTT.

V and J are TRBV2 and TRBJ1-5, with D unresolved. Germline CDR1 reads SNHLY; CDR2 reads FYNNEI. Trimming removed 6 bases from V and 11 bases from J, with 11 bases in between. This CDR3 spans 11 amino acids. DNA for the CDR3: TGTGCCAGCAGCGAATACGTCACCCAGCATTTT. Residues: CASSEYVTQHF. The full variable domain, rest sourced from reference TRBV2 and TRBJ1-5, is EPEVTQTPSHQVTQMGQEVILRCVPISNHLYFYWYRQILGQKVEFLVSFYNNEISEKSEIFDDQFSVERPDGSNFTLKIRSTKLEDSAMYFCASSEYVTQHFGDGTRLSIL.

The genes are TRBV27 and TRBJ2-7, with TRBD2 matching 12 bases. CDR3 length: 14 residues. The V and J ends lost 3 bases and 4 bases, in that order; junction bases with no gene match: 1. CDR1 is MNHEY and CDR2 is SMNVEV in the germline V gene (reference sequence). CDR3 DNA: TGTGCCAGCAGTTTCCTAGCGGGAGGGTACGAGCAGTACTTC. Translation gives CASSFLAGGYEQYF.

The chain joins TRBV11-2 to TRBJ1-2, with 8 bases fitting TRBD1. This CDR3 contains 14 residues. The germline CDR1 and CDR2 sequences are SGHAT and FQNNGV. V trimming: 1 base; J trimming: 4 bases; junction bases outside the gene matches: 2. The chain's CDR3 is CASSLGQGFYGYTF. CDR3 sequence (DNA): TGTGCCAGCAGCTTAGGACAGGGGTTCTATGGCTACACCTTC.

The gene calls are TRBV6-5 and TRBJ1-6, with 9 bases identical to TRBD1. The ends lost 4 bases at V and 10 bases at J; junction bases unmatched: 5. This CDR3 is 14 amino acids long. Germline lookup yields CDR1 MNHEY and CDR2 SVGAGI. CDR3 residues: CASSSQGAISPLHF. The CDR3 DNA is TGTGCCAGCAGTTCACAGGGGGCGATCTCACCCCTCCACTTT.

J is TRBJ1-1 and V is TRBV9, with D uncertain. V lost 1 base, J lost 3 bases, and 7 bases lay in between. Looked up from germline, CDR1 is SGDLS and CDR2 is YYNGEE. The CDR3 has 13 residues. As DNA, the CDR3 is TGTGCCAGCAGCGTACGCCAGTACACTGAAGCTTTCTTT. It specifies CASSVRQYTEAFF. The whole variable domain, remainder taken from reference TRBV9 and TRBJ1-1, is DSGVTQTPKHLITATGQRVTLRCSPRSGDLSVYWYQQSLDQGLQFLIQYYNGEERAKGNILERFSAQQFPDLHSELNLSSLELGDSALYFCASSVRQYTEAFFGQGTRLTVV.

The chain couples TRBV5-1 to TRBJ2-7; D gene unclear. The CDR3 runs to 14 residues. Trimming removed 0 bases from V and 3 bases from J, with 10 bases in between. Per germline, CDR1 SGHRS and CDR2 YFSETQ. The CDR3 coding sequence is TGCGCCAGCAGCTTGGCCAACAGCCTCTACGAGCAGTACTTC. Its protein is CASSLANSLYEQYF.

CDR3 protein: CASSPRGTGNRLSGNTIYF. The CDR3 nucleotides read TGTGCCAGCAGCCCTCGCGGGACAGGGAATAGGTTGTCTGGAAACACCATATATTTT. The chain has TRBV7-2 and TRBJ1-3, with TRBD1 matching 9 bases. Germline V lookup: CDR1 SGHTA, CDR2 FQGNSA. J gave up 1 base and V 5 bases, and 15 bases lay outside the gene matches. The CDR3 covers 19 residues.

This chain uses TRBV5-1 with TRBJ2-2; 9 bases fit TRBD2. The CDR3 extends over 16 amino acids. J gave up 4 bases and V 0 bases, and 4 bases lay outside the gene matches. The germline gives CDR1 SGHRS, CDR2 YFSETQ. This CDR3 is CASSLVAGDGTGELFF. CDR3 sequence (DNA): TGCGCCAGCAGCTTGGTAGCGGGAGATGGCACCGGGGAGCTGTTTTTT. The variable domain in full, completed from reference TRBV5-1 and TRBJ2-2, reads KAGVTQTPRYLIKTRGQQVTLSCSPISGHRSVSWYQQTPGQGLQFLFEYFSETQRNKGNFPGRFSGRQFSNSRSEMNVSTLELGDSALYLCASSLVAGDGTGELFFGEGSRLTVL.

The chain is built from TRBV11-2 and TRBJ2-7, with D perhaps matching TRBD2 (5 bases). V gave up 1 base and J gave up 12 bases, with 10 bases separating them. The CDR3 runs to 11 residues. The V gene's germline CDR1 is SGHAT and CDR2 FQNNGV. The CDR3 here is CASSLGGVRYF. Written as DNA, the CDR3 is TGTGCCAGCAGCTTAGGGGGAGTCCGGTACTTC. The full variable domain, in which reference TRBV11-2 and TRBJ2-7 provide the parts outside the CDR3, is EAGVAQSPRYKIIEKRQSVAFWCNPISGHATLYWYQQILGQGPKLLIQFQNNGVVDDSQLPKDRFSAERLKGVDSTLKIQPAKLEDSAVYLCASSLGGVRYFGPGTRLTVT.

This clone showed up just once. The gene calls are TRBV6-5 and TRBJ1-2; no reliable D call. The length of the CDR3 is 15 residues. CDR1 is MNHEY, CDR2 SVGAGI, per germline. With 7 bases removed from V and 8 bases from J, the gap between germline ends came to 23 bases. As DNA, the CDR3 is TGTGCCAGCAACTTACATCCTATCACGAACGGCGGCTACACCTTC. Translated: CASNLHPITNGGYTF.

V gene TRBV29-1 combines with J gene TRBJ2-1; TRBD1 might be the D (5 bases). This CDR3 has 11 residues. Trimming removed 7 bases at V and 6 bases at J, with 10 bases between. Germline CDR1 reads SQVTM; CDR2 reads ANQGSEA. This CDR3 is CSGQTANEQFF. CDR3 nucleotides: TGCAGCGGACAGACCGCCAATGAGCAGTTCTTC.

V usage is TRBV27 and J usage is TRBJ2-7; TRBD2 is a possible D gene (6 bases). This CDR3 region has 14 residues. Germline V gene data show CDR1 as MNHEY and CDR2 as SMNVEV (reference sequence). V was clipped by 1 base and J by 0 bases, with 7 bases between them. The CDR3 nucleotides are TGTGCCAGCAGTTTATTGCGGGGCTCCTACGAGCAGTACTTC. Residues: CASSLLRGSYEQYF.

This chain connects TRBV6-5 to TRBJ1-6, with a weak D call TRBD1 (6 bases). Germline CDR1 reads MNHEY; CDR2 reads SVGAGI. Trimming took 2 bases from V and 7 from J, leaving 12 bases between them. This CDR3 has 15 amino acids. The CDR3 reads CASSYGGQSNSPLHF. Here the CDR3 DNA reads TGTGCCAGCAGTTACGGAGGACAGTCAAATTCACCCCTCCACTTT.

The CDR3 is CASSYLEGRGETQYF. DNA for the CDR3: TGTGCCAGCAGTTACTTAGAAGGACGGGGTGAGACCCAGTACTTC. The chain recombines TRBV6-2 or TRBV6-3 with TRBJ2-5, with a weak D call TRBD2 (5 bases). This CDR3 contains 15 residues. Germline CDR1 is MNHEY and CDR2 is SVGEGT. V was clipped by 1 base and J by 5 bases, with 14 bases between them.

CDR3 nucleotides: TGTGCCAGCAGGGGGGACAGGGGTAACATTGGCGAGCAGTACTTC. Its translation: CASRGDRGNIGEQYF. The genes are TRBV2 and TRBJ2-7; 10 bases fit TRBD1. The CDR3 is 15 residues long. Looked up from germline, CDR1 is SNHLY and CDR2 is FYNNEI. J was trimmed by 6 bases and V by 6 bases; bases with no gene match: 11.

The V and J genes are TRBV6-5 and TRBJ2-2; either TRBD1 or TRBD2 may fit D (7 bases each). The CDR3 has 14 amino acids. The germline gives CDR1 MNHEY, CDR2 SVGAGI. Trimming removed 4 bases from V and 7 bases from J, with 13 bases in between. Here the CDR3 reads CASSSSRGGGELFF. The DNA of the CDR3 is TGTGCCAGCAGTTCCAGCAGGGGGGGCGGGGAGCTGTTTTTT.

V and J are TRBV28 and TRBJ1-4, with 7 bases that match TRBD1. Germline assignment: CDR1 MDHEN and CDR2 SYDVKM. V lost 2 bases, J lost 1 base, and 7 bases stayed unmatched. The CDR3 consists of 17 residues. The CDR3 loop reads CASSLRGQVQTNEKLFF. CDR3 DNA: TGTGCCAGCAGTTTAAGAGGACAGGTACAAACTAATGAAAAACTGTTTTTT.

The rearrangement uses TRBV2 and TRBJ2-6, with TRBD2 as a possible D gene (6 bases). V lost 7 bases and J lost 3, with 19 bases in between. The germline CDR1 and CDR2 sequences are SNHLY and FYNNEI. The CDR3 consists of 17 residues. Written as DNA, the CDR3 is TGTGCCAGCACCATCCCAACCGGCGGGGATGGGGCCAACGTCCTGACTTTC. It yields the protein CASTIPTGGDGANVLTF.

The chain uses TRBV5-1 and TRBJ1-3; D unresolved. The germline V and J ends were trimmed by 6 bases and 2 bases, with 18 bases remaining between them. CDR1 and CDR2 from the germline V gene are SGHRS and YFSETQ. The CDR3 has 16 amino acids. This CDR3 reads CASTREPPGPGNTIYF. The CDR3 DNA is TGCGCCAGCACCCGGGAGCCCCCCGGGCCTGGAAACACCATATATTTT.

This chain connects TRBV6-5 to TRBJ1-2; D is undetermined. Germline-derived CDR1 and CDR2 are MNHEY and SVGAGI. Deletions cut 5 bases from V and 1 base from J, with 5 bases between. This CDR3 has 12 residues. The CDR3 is CASSRVNYGYTF. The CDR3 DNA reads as TGTGCCAGCAGTAGGGTTAACTATGGCTACACCTTC.

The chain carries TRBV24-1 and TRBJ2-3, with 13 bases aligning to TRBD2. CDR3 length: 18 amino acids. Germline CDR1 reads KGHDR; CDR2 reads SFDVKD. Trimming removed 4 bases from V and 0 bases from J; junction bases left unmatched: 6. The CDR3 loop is CATSETSGRASSTDTQYF. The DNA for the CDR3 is TGTGCCACCAGTGAAACTAGCGGGAGGGCCTCTAGCACAGATACGCAGTATTTT.

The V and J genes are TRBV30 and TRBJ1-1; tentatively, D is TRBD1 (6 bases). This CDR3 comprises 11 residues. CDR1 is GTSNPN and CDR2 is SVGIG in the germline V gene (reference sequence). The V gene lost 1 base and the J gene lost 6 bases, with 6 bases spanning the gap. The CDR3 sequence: CAWSDRAEAFF. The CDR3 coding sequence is TGTGCCTGGAGTGACAGGGCTGAAGCTTTCTTT.

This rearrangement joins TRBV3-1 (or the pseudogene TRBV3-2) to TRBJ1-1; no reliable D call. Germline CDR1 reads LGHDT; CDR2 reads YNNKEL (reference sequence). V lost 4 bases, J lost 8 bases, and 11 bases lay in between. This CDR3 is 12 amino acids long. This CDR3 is CASSLPTGEAFF. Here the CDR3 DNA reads TGTGCCAGCAGCCTCCCGACCGGGGAAGCTTTCTTT.

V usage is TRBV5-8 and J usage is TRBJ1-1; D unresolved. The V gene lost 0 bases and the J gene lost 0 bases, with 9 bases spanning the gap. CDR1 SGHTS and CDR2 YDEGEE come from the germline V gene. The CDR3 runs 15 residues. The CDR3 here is CASSLGLRLNTEAFF. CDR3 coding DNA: TGTGCCAGCAGCTTGGGACTGAGGTTGAACACTGAAGCTTTCTTT.